Below, one T cell receptor beta chain is given with its context. These data belong to a study of blood T cell repertoires in COVID-19. At the level of the study: There were acute and convalescent COVID-19 samples, and they came from the United States, Italy and Spain.

V was pared by 0 bases and J by 2 bases, with 4 bases of the junction left unmatched. The CDR3 covers 17 residues. Germline CDR1 reads MNHEY; CDR2 reads SVGEGT. As originally analysed: Amplification with reference gene primers provided the estimates of nucleated cell counts. Here immunoSEQ multiplex PCR was the method, and the copy in TCRdb shows in-frame clones only, minus some. The D gene and trimming were derived from the DNA, and the V and J assignments and clone size from that table. The data show about 220,000 clones, with more than 75% seen just once and about 3.1% held by the top ten. This TCR was sampled from a woman in her twenties or thirties who had recovered from COVID-19. The sample taken for sequencing was peripheral blood. The chain couples TRBV6-2 or TRBV6-3 to TRBJ2-3; TRBD2 agrees at 11 bases. The CDR3 loop is CASSYSRLAGITDTQYF. The DNA for the CDR3 is TGTGCCAGCAGTTACTCCAGACTAGCGGGGATCACAGATACGCAGTATTTT.